Listed here are 10 T cell receptor beta chains from one sample, sequenced in a study of sequential checkpoint blockade in melanoma. Stated treatment: randomized to nivolumab then ipilimumab (arm A) or the reverse (arm B). Only in-frame clones appear in the TCRdb table, and some are missing; sequencing was by immunoSEQ multiplex PCR. The sample records over a thousand clones, approximately 20% being singletons. The specimen comprised tumor tissue (inferred from file names), sampled from a patient given nivolumab and ipilimumab in sequence. These receptors originate from a human donor with melanoma.

This rearrangement joins TRBV19 to TRBJ2-3; the D call may be TRBD1 or TRBD2 (5 bases each). The CDR3 sequence is 15 residues long. The germline V and J ends were trimmed by 6 bases and 0 bases, with 13 bases remaining between them. Germline loops: CDR1 LNHDA, CDR2 SQIVND (reference sequence). The CDR3 loop reads CASRSRGFSTDTQYF. The CDR3 bases are TGTGCCAGTAGGTCGAGGGGTTTTAGCACAGATACGCAGTATTTT.

This clone was observed a handful of times. The chain combines TRBV29-1 with TRBJ2-7, with D possibly matching TRBD2 (5 bases). This CDR3 region has 12 residues. The germline gives CDR1 SQVTM, CDR2 ANQGSEA. V shed 4 bases and J shed 5 bases, with 12 bases lying between them. CDR3 coding DNA: TGCAGCGTTGTTTACGGGAAGGACGAGCAGTACTTC. This gives the protein CSVVYGKDEQYF.

This clone is labeled as medium-sized. This chain links TRBV11-3 with TRBJ2-7, with a possible D match to TRBD2 (7 bases). In germline, CDR1 is SGHNT, CDR2 YENEEA. V lost 1 base and J 7 bases, leaving 14 bases between the germline ends. The CDR3 runs to 14 residues. Here the CDR3 reads CASSLVGGAREQYF. The CDR3 coding sequence is TGTGCCAGCAGCTTAGTGGGGGGGGCGCGGGAGCAGTACTTC.

This clone was counted between two and nine times. The chain has TRBV11-3 and TRBJ2-1; 10 positions match TRBD2. CDR1 SGHNT and CDR2 YENEEA come from the germline V gene. The trim removed 5 bases at V and 8 bases at J, leaving 9 bases unmatched. This CDR3 is 15 amino acids long. The CDR3 loop reads CASSPWSGGDDEQFF. The CDR3 DNA follows: TGTGCCAGCAGCCCCTGGAGCGGGGGGGACGATGAGCAGTTCTTC.

This chain joins TRBV14 and TRBJ1-1, with D tentatively TRBD1 (5 bases). The CDR3 sequence is 11 residues long. Germline CDR1 and CDR2: SGHDN and FVKESK. Trimming stripped 1 base from V and 9 bases from J, with 6 bases between. The CDR3 loop reads CASSQAGKAFF. CDR3 sequence (DNA): TGTGCCAGCAGCCAAGCAGGGAAAGCTTTCTTT.

This rearrangement joins TRBV28 to TRBJ1-1; TRBD1 matches at 10 bases. Germline values: CDR1 MDHEN, CDR2 SYDVKM. The trim removed 1 base at V and 0 bases at J, leaving 8 bases unmatched. The CDR3 consists of 18 residues. The CDR3 sequence is CASSLYPGTGVMNTEAFF. CDR3 nucleotides: TGTGCCAGCAGTTTATACCCCGGGACAGGGGTTATGAACACTGAAGCTTTCTTT.

By share of the sample, this clone is medium-sized (0.01 to 0.1%). This chain connects TRBV11-3 to TRBJ2-2; TRBD2 agrees at 10 bases. This CDR3 has 16 residues. Germline CDR1 SGHNT, CDR2 YENEEA. The V segment lost 6 bases and the J segment 3 bases; nucleotides outside the gene matches: 7. CDR3 residues: CASRQAGGPYTGELFF. In DNA, the CDR3 is TGTGCCAGCAGACAAGCGGGGGGGCCTTACACCGGGGAGCTGTTTTTT.

The gene calls are TRBV6-8 and TRBJ1-2; D is perhaps TRBD1 (6 bases). The CDR3 spans 16 residues. Trimming left V 5 bases short and J 4 bases short, with 20 bases between. CDR1 and CDR2 (germline): MNHGY, SAAAGT. The CDR3: CASSAPGQQGSYGYTF. In DNA, the CDR3 is TGTGCCAGCAGTGCACCAGGGCAACAGGGCTCCTATGGCTACACCTTC.

V is TRBV19 and J is TRBJ2-7; D gene ambiguous. Germline V gene lookup returns CDR1 LNHDA and CDR2 SQIVND (reference sequence). Trimming left V 3 bases short and J 2 bases short, with 14 bases between. CDR3 length equals 15 residues. Written as DNA, the CDR3 is TGTGCCAGTAGTATTAGGTCGGCCGCGGCCTACGAGCAGTACTTC. Amino acid sequence: CASSIRSAAAYEQYF.

The chain uses TRBV28 and TRBJ2-7, with D unclear. With 3 bases removed from V and 2 bases from J, the gap between germline ends came to 8 bases. The CDR3 totals 13 residues. In germline, CDR1 is MDHEN, CDR2 SYDVKM. The chain's CDR3 is CASSFWQAYEQYF. DNA of the CDR3: TGTGCCAGCAGTTTCTGGCAGGCCTACGAGCAGTACTTC.